The rows below give T cell receptor beta chains drawn from one sample of a study of shared clonotypes between healthy human individuals. Repertoires were generated with immunoSEQ multiplex PCR, while TCRdb's copy carries only in-frame clones and drops some. This table holds some 2 million clones, approximately 95% found once. Source material: naive CD8+ T cells sorted from blood. The receptors originated from a man younger than 30 in good health. Each CDR3 is given with its conserved first and last residue. The D gene is left open where the match is weak. Clone sizes are given selectively: once, few, many, or a class where the clone is expanded.

J gene: TRBJ2-7
clone size: .
V gene: TRBV6-5
D gene: .
CDR3 protein: CASSYSKAYEQYF
CDR3 DNA: TGTGCCAGCAGTTACTCGAAGGCCTACGAGCAGTACTTC

J gene: TRBJ1-6
clone size: .
V gene: TRBV4-1
D gene: .
CDR3 protein: CASSGLGQGIFSPDSPLHF
CDR3 DNA: TGCGCCAGCTCCGGGCTGGGGCAGGGGATATTCAGTCCTGATTCACCCCTCCACTTT

J gene: TRBJ2-7
clone size: .
V gene: TRBV13
D gene: .
CDR3 protein: CASSLRTPGSNEQYF
CDR3 DNA: TGTGCCAGCAGCTTACGGACCCCCGGGTCTAACGAGCAGTACTTC

J gene: TRBJ2-3
clone size: .
V gene: TRBV7-2
D gene: TRBD2
CDR3 protein: CASSFAFGGGEDTQYF
CDR3 DNA: TGTGCCAGCAGCTTCGCGTTCGGCGGGGGGGAAGATACGCAGTATTTT

J gene: TRBJ2-1
clone size: .
V gene: TRBV9
D gene: TRBD2
CDR3 protein: CASSPWTSGEYNEQFF
CDR3 DNA: TGTGCCAGCAGCCCATGGACTAGCGGGGAGTACAATGAGCAGTTCTTC

J gene: TRBJ2-3
clone size: .
V gene: TRBV11-2
D gene: .
CDR3 protein: CASSLDPGHPIPDTQYF
CDR3 DNA: TGTGCCAGCAGCTTAGACCCGGGACACCCTATCCCAGATACGCAGTATTTT

J gene: TRBJ2-1
clone size: .
V gene: TRBV28
D gene: .
CDR3 protein: CASSFLAGDVVRNEQFF
CDR3 DNA: .

J gene: TRBJ2-7
clone size: .
V gene: TRBV7-9
D gene: TRBD1
CDR3 protein: CASGGQGAYEQYF
CDR3 DNA: TGTGCCAGCGGGGGACAGGGGGCATACGAGCAGTACTTC

J gene: TRBJ2-1
clone size: .
V gene: TRBV6-5
D gene: TRBD2
CDR3 protein: CASSLLRLAGYNEQFF
CDR3 DNA: TGTGCCAGCAGTTTACTTAGACTAGCGGGATACAATGAGCAGTTCTTC

J gene: TRBJ2-7
clone size: .
V gene: TRBV9
D gene: TRBD2
CDR3 protein: CASSSGGVDYEQYF
CDR3 DNA: TGTGCCAGCAGTAGCGGGGGGGTTGATTACGAGCAGTACTTC

J gene: TRBJ2-7
clone size: few
V gene: TRBV6-5
D gene: .
CDR3 protein: CASHPGNYEQYF
CDR3 DNA: TGTGCCAGCCATCCGGGGAACTACGAGCAGTACTTC

J gene: TRBJ2-7
clone size: .
V gene: TRBV5-1
D gene: .
CDR3 protein: CASSLAGSRAYEQYF
CDR3 DNA: TGCGCCAGCAGCTTGGCCGGATCTCGGGCCTACGAGCAGTACTTC

J gene: TRBJ1-1
clone size: .
V gene: TRBV7-9
D gene: .
CDR3 protein: CASSSNIRVEPEAFF
CDR3 DNA: TGTGCCAGCAGCTCCAATATCAGGGTGGAGCCCGAAGCTTTCTTT

J gene: TRBJ2-1
clone size: .
V gene: TRBV7-9
D gene: .
CDR3 protein: CASSDGRFSYNEQFF
CDR3 DNA: TGTGCCAGCAGCGATGGACGATTCTCCTACAATGAGCAGTTCTTC

J gene: TRBJ2-5
clone size: .
V gene: TRBV7-6
D gene: TRBD2
CDR3 protein: CASSHGGAGETQYF
CDR3 DNA: TGTGCCAGCAGCCACGGGGGGGCGGGAGAGACCCAGTACTTC

J gene: TRBJ1-1
clone size: .
V gene: TRBV29-1
D gene: .
CDR3 protein: CSAWGENTEAFF
CDR3 DNA: TGCAGCGCTTGGGGGGAGAACACTGAAGCTTTCTTT

J gene: TRBJ2-1
clone size: .
V gene: TRBV9
D gene: TRBD2
CDR3 protein: CASEEGGPGNEQFF
CDR3 DNA: TGTGCCAGCGAAGAGGGAGGGCCTGGTAATGAGCAGTTCTTC

J gene: TRBJ2-3
clone size: .
V gene: TRBV27
D gene: .
CDR3 protein: CASSSGDTQYF
CDR3 DNA: TGTGCCAGCAGTTCTGGGGATACGCAGTATTTT

J gene: TRBJ2-5
clone size: .
V gene: TRBV5-1
D gene: TRBD2
CDR3 protein: CASSPGLAGGGETQYF
CDR3 DNA: TGCGCCAGCAGCCCGGGACTAGCGGGAGGGGGAGAGACCCAGTACTTC

J gene: TRBJ1-1
clone size: .
V gene: TRBV10-3
D gene: .
CDR3 protein: CATRQVSMNTEAFF
CDR3 DNA: TGTGCCACCAGACAGGTCTCCATGAACACTGAAGCTTTCTTT

J gene: TRBJ1-6
clone size: .
V gene: TRBV4-1
D gene: .
CDR3 protein: CASSQPGTNSPLHF
CDR3 DNA: TGCGCCAGCAGCCAGCCGGGGACCAATTCACCCCTCCACTTT

J gene: TRBJ1-1
clone size: .
V gene: TRBV9
D gene: TRBD1
CDR3 protein: CASSETGSSNTEAFF
CDR3 DNA: TGTGCCAGCAGTGAGACAGGGAGTTCGAACACTGAAGCTTTCTTT

J gene: TRBJ2-1
clone size: .
V gene: TRBV19
D gene: .
CDR3 protein: CASSTPGPYSYNEQFF
CDR3 DNA: TGTGCCAGTAGTACCCCGGGACCGTACTCCTACAATGAGCAGTTCTTC

J gene: TRBJ2-1
clone size: .
V gene: TRBV30
D gene: .
CDR3 protein: CAWSVLQGSEDEQFF
CDR3 DNA: TGTGCCTGGAGTGTACTTCAGGGCAGTGAGGATGAGCAGTTCTTC

J gene: TRBJ1-1
clone size: .
V gene: TRBV20-1
D gene: .
CDR3 protein: CSARAGAFF
CDR3 DNA: TGCAGTGCTAGAGCTGGGGCTTTCTTT

J gene: TRBJ1-1
clone size: .
V gene: TRBV27
D gene: .
CDR3 protein: CASSLSTVMNTEAFF
CDR3 DNA: TGTGCCAGCAGTTTATCGACAGTAATGAACACTGAAGCTTTCTTT

J gene: TRBJ1-1
clone size: .
V gene: TRBV13
D gene: .
CDR3 protein: CASSGEGRSTEAFF
CDR3 DNA: TGTGCCAGCAGCGGCGAGGGGAGGAGCACTGAAGCTTTCTTT

J gene: TRBJ1-2
clone size: .
V gene: TRBV5-6
D gene: .
CDR3 protein: CASSSAASSGYTF
CDR3 DNA: TGTGCCAGCAGCTCGGCCGCGTCGAGTGGCTACACCTTC

J gene: TRBJ1-1
clone size: .
V gene: TRBV4-1
D gene: TRBD1
CDR3 protein: CASSHPAGGFDTEAFF
CDR3 DNA: TGCGCCAGCAGCCACCCCGCAGGGGGTTTTGACACTGAAGCTTTCTTT

J gene: TRBJ2-3
clone size: .
V gene: TRBV30
D gene: TRBD2
CDR3 protein: CAWTSSGVADTQYF
CDR3 DNA: TGTGCCTGGACCTCTAGCGGGGTAGCAGATACGCAGTATTTT

J gene: TRBJ2-7
clone size: .
V gene: TRBV13
D gene: .
CDR3 protein: CASSLGTGLEQYF
CDR3 DNA: TGTGCCAGCAGCTTAGGTACAGGGCTCGAGCAGTACTTC

J gene: TRBJ2-7
clone size: .
V gene: TRBV11-3
D gene: TRBD2
CDR3 protein: CASSPVSGGAGEQYF
CDR3 DNA: TGTGCCAGCAGCCCCGTTAGCGGGGGGGCTGGGGAGCAGTACTTC

J gene: TRBJ1-4
clone size: .
V gene: TRBV5-6
D gene: .
CDR3 protein: CASSLGPDEKLFF
CDR3 DNA: TGTGCCAGCAGCTTGGGACCAGATGAAAAACTGTTTTTT

J gene: TRBJ2-3
clone size: .
V gene: TRBV28
D gene: .
CDR3 protein: CASSPRGGTTDTQYF
CDR3 DNA: TGTGCCAGCAGTCCCAGAGGAGGGACCACAGATACGCAGTATTTT

J gene: TRBJ2-5
clone size: .
V gene: TRBV7-9
D gene: .
CDR3 protein: CASSLDGRVETQYF
CDR3 DNA: TGTGCCAGCAGCTTAGACGGCAGGGTGGAGACCCAGTACTTC

J gene: TRBJ2-3
clone size: .
V gene: TRBV27
D gene: .
CDR3 protein: CASSLGARADTQYF
CDR3 DNA: TGTGCCAGCAGTTTGGGGGCTCGGGCAGATACGCAGTATTTT

J gene: TRBJ2-1
clone size: .
V gene: TRBV9
D gene: .
CDR3 protein: CASSSFHYNEQFF
CDR3 DNA: TGTGCCAGCAGCTCATTCCACTACAATGAGCAGTTCTTC

J gene: TRBJ2-7
clone size: once
V gene: TRBV7-9
D gene: .
CDR3 protein: CASTPSDRPHEQYF
CDR3 DNA: TGTGCCAGCACCCCCTCCGACAGGCCCCACGAGCAGTACTTC

J gene: TRBJ1-2
clone size: .
V gene: TRBV5-1
D gene: .
CDR3 protein: CASSPGAFYTF
CDR3 DNA: TGCGCCAGCAGCCCGGGGGCCTTCTACACCTTC

J gene: TRBJ2-7
clone size: .
V gene: TRBV4-3
D gene: .
CDR3 protein: CASSQGYSSPEGSQDEQYF
CDR3 DNA: TGCGCCAGCAGCCAAGGATATTCCTCGCCAGAGGGGAGTCAGGACGAGCAGTACTTC

J gene: TRBJ1-6
clone size: .
V gene: TRBV7-9
D gene: TRBD1
CDR3 protein: CASSPGQDSPLHF
CDR3 DNA: TGTGCCAGCAGCCCCGGACAGGATTCACCCCTCCACTTT

J gene: TRBJ1-4
clone size: .
V gene: TRBV27
D gene: TRBD1
CDR3 protein: CASSPQLGQGWSTNEKLFF
CDR3 DNA: TGTGCCAGCAGTCCTCAATTGGGACAGGGTTGGTCAACTAATGAAAAACTGTTTTTT

J gene: TRBJ2-7
clone size: .
V gene: TRBV7-2
D gene: .
CDR3 protein: CASSLAGVGGIISYEQYF
CDR3 DNA: TGTGCCAGCAGCTTAGCCGGTGTGGGGGGTATTATATCCTACGAGCAGTACTTC

J gene: TRBJ1-1
clone size: .
V gene: TRBV27
D gene: .
CDR3 protein: CASTPGGIGTEAFF
CDR3 DNA: TGTGCCAGCACCCCGGGGGGGATAGGCACTGAAGCTTTCTTT

J gene: TRBJ2-3
clone size: .
V gene: TRBV5-8
D gene: .
CDR3 protein: CASSSGGWADTQYF
CDR3 DNA: TGTGCCAGCAGCTCAGGGGGGTGGGCAGATACGCAGTATTTT

J gene: TRBJ2-5
clone size: .
V gene: TRBV7-2
D gene: .
CDR3 protein: CASSQQSGGHGETQYF
CDR3 DNA: TGTGCCAGCAGCCAACAATCCGGGGGGCACGGAGAGACCCAGTACTTC

J gene: TRBJ2-5
clone size: .
V gene: TRBV2
D gene: .
CDR3 protein: CASSPPATANQETQYF
CDR3 DNA: TGTGCCAGCAGCCCCCCTGCGACGGCAAACCAAGAGACCCAGTACTTC

J gene: TRBJ1-5
clone size: .
V gene: TRBV27
D gene: .
CDR3 protein: CASSLSGLEPQHF
CDR3 DNA: TGTGCCAGCAGTTTATCGGGGTTGGAGCCCCAGCATTTT

J gene: TRBJ2-2
clone size: .
V gene: TRBV13
D gene: .
CDR3 protein: CASSSEVPGELFF
CDR3 DNA: TGTGCCAGCAGCTCCGAGGTCCCCGGGGAGCTGTTTTTT

J gene: TRBJ2-7
clone size: .
V gene: TRBV10-3
D gene: TRBD1
CDR3 protein: CAISEPSTDRGKYEQYF
CDR3 DNA: TGTGCCATCAGTGAACCGTCGACGGACAGGGGTAAATACGAGCAGTACTTC

J gene: TRBJ2-7
clone size: .
V gene: TRBV11-3
D gene: .
CDR3 protein: CASSDDRWDEQYF
CDR3 DNA: TGTGCCAGCAGCGACGACAGGTGGGACGAGCAGTACTTC